This T cell receptor beta chain was documented in a study of post-analysis software for immune sequencing data. The library was made from cDNA and included unique molecular identifiers. One entry per CDR3 protein results from TCRdb running MiXCR on the PCR reads. The sample lists around 700,000 distinct CDR3 sequences, more than 50% seen once, with approximately 11% in the top ten. Germline V gene lookup returns CDR1 SQVTM and CDR2 ANQGSEA. Trimming removed 4 bases at V and 1 base at J, with 18 bases between. The CDR3 totals 16 residues. The study, taken as a whole, reports: About five TRBV segments appeared more often in patients than in controls, and TRBV5-6, TRBV5-1 and TRBV20-1 were among these.

With regard to this clonotype: Its antigen is not identified.

The chain employs TRBV29-1 and TRBJ2-3, with D possibly being TRBD1 (7 bases). The sequenced material came from blood. The receptor was isolated from a girl between 2 and 10 years old with multiple sclerosis. CDR3 amino acids: CSVATTGTFRTDTQYF. Here the CDR3 DNA reads TGCAGCGTTGCTACGACAGGGACTTTCCGCACAGATACGCAGTATTTT.